The T cell receptor beta chain described here comes from a study of cytomegalovirus exposure and HLA in healthy donors. As regards this clone: What it binds is not known.

Study-wide findings and caveats: CMV antigen specificity was confirmed in vitro for three CMV-associated chains. Sequencing likely caused a cluster of highly shared sequence variants. Cytomegalovirus-associated TCR beta chains were listed, numbering some 170.

Primers included in the PCR were 60 Vbeta and 13 Jbeta primers. Produced via immunoSEQ multiplex PCR; TCRdb's table is partial and in-frame only. This sample has around 150,000 clones, with about 75% found just once. Unmatched junction bases numbered 6, after V lost 4 bases and J lost 2 bases. This CDR3 has 15 residues. Germline values: CDR1 SGHRS, CDR2 YFSETQ. Specimen: PBMCs. The V call is TRBV5-1, the J call TRBJ1-5, with 7 nucleotides matching TRBD1. The sequence derives from a man aged 50 or older in good health and CMV-seropositive. The CDR3, as DNA: TGCGCCAGCAGCCCCGACGGACAGGGCAATCAGCCCCAGCATTTT. The encoded protein is CASSPDGQGNQPQHF. Complete variable domain (other parts from reference TRBV5-1 and TRBJ1-5): KAGVTQTPRYLIKTRGQQVTLSCSPISGHRSVSWYQQTPGQGLQFLFEYFSETQRNKGNFPGRFSGRQFSNSRSEMNVSTLELGDSALYLCASSPDGQGNQPQHFGDGTRLSIL.